Sequencing of this T cell receptor (beta chain) was carried out in a study of T-cell reconstitution after alpha-beta-depleted transplantation in children. The study, taken as a whole, reports: When one year had passed after transplant, most T-cell counts and diversity came from newly produced T cells. Surviving recipient cells, namely T cells and thymic progenitors, were the source of high day-60 TCRbeta diversity in some patients.

This clonotype showed up just once. Its antigen is unidentified. The final CDR3 position lacks the conserved phenylalanine or tryptophan, pointing to a likely read error. TCRbeta library construction was performed incorporating unique molecular identifiers. TCRdb redid the calling of the PCR reads with MiXCR, one entry per CDR3 protein. The repertoire holds 120,000 or so distinct CDR3 sequences, with 20% to 25% as singletons. The germline V gene has CDR1 DFQATT and CDR2 SNEGSKA (reference sequence). V was trimmed by 2 bases and J by 3 bases, leaving 7 bases between them. The CDR3 runs to 12 residues. V gene TRBV20-1 combines with J gene TRBJ2-5; no definite D call. This specimen was PBMCs, mostly from graft donor cells, taken 180 days after TCRalphabeta/CD19-depleted stem cell transplant. This clonotype was sampled from a male patient between 2 and 10 years old who had a stem cell transplant for chronic granulomatous disease, so the T cells may come from the graft donor. CDR3 coding DNA: TGCAGTGCTAGATGGGTAGAAGAGACCCAGTACTTA. It is translated as CSARWVEETQYL.